This T cell receptor (beta chain) was captured in a study of spatial heterogeneity in lung cancer (dated by TCRdb to about 2019). As for the study more broadly: Beta-chain transcripts were consistently detected in greater numbers than alpha-chain transcripts, which likely reflects a higher abundance of beta-chain transcripts. TCR alpha and beta repertoires were quantitatively compared across multiple tumor regions, matched nontumor lung and blood in non-small cell lung cancer. In the raw uncorrected reads, each unique combination of TCR and UMI appeared more than ten times on average. At surgery, both alpha and beta chains were TCR-sequenced in around 240 tumor regions, about 64 matched nontumor lung samples and a few dozen PBMC samples. A strong correlation was found between TCR transcript counts in tumor regions and a T cell transcriptional module score from matched bulk RNA-seq. The study linked features of the TCR repertoire to counts of nonsynonymous mutations, which were determined by whole-exome sequencing of tumor tissue. Summary of the overall study and its limitations: Additional single-cell paired TCR alpha and beta sequencing was considered necessary to confirm, at a functional level, the hypothesis that regional TCRs recognize regional mutations. Counts of ubiquitous and regional expanded TCRs correlated with counts of ubiquitous and regional nonsynonymous mutations, respectively. Estimated TCR-seq coverage of tumor T cells was only approximately 7.4% for alpha chains and roughly 12% for beta chains. The tumor nonsynonymous mutation count correlated with the number of expanded intratumoral alpha and beta TCRs.

In the paper's terms, the time point label means: sample taken at primary tumor resection. Donors were 72 patients with early-stage, untreated non-small cell lung cancer from the lung TRACERx cohort. Whole RNA extracted from tumor and nontumor lung tissue, or from cryopreserved PBMC samples, was used for TCR sequencing without cell sorting. Only patients for whom sufficient RNA was available from at least two tumor regions were selected for TCR sequencing. Tumor and adjacent nontumor lung specimens were reviewed by a lung pathologist before selection. Library preparation employed 5' RACE. The reads were generated on a NextSeq 500. In the TCR library protocol, a unique molecular identifier was attached to each TCR cDNA molecule so that PCR and sequencing errors could be corrected. As for the authors' bioinformatics: TCR identification, UMI-based error correction and CDR3 extraction were performed with Decombinator tools. Expanded TCRs were defined as those above a frequency of 2 per 1,000, corresponding to the top 1% of the tumor frequency distribution. Expanded tumor TCRs were classed as regional if statistically deemed absent (corrected P<0.05) from at least one tumor region, otherwise ubiquitous. Renyi diversity was calculated using the R vegan package after each repertoire was subsampled 100 times to 5,000 TCRs. CDR3 similarity networks were constructed using string-kernel similarity of amino acid triplets, with links drawn between CDR3s whose pairwise similarity was above 0.82. TCRdb's own reprocessing of the public reads used fastp at Q25 and MiXCR and kept productive beta chains. Records with the same CDR3 protein are collapsed into one entry carrying the most frequent genes and DNA. These V and J calls derive from TCRdb rather than the authors' analysis. Here the sample has about 27,000 distinct CDR3 sequences; just over 7% occur a single time. The ten largest clones add up to roughly a quarter of the sample.

CDR1 and CDR2 (SGHAT, FQNNGV) derive from the germline V gene. V gives up 1 base and J gives up 11 bases, and the segment between their germline ends measures 15 bases. From the cysteine through the phenylalanine, the CDR3 covers 15 amino acids. Solely the CDR3 DNA is kept, with 45 bases framed from the first base. This clonotype was seen many times. Its antigen target is currently unknown. The sample holds no much larger clone one base away, and base qualities are not on file. Recombination connected TRBV11-2 to TRBJ1-6; a tentative D call is TRBD1 (5 bases match). The input for sequencing was lung tumor tissue, taken at surgery. This receptor was taken from a male donor with early-stage non-small cell lung cancer. The nucleotides read TGTGCCAGCAGCTTAGGTGCAGGGAGTCGGCCACCCCTCCACTTT. Translated, this is CASSLGAGSRPPLHF.